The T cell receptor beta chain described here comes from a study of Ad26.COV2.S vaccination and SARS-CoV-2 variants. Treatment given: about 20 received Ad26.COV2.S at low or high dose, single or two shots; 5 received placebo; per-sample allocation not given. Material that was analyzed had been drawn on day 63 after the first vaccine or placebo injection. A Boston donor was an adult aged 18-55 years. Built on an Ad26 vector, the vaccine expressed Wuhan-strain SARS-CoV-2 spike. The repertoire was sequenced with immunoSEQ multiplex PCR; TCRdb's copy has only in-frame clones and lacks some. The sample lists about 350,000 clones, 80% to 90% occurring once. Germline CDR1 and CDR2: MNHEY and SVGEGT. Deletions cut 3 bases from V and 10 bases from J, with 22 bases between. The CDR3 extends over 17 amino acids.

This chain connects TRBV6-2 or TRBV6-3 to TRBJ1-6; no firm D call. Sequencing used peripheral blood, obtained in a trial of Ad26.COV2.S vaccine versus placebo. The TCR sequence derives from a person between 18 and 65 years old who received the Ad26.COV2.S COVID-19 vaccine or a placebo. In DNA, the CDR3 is TGTGCCAGCAGTTATCGCGTTTCTGGGGTCCTTTCATCACCCCTCCACTTT. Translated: CASSYRVSGVLSSPLHF.